This TCR beta chain was captured by sequencing in a study of T cell responses to AZD1222 COVID-19 vaccine. The CDR3 is 14 amino acids. Germline CDR1 is SGHNT and CDR2 is YENEEA. Trimming removed 0 bases at V and 1 base at J, with 7 bases between. Assay: immunoSEQ multiplex PCR; the TCRdb copy retains only in-frame clones and omits some. The sample yields around 130,000 clones, 88% seen once. The origin of this receptor is an adult who received the AZD1222 COVID-19 vaccine. The genes are TRBV11-3 and TRBJ2-7, with D perhaps TRBD1 (5 bases). This sample comprised peripheral blood, obtained 28 days after the second AZD1222 dose. CDR3 sequence (DNA): TGTGCCAGCAGCTTAGATCGACAGTCCTACGAGCAGTACTTC. It codes for CASSLDRQSYEQYF.